The 14 T cell receptor beta chains below come from one sample, sequenced in a study of blood T cells in healthy people across ages. Primers used in a second PCR of about 6 to 11 cycles were a sample-barcoded 5' primer and a J-beta primer mix. TCRdb reprocessed the 5' RACE reads with MiXCR, giving one entry per CDR3 protein. This table has 720,000 or so distinct CDR3 sequences, over 40% appearing once. Sequencing was carried out using blood. The receptors were sampled from a man older than 75 in good health.

V is TRBV25-1 and J is TRBJ1-2, with 10 bases lining up with TRBD1. This CDR3 has 15 amino acids. The germline V gene encodes CDR1 MGHDK and CDR2 SYGVNS. The junction had 6 bases not matched to a gene; V was cut back by 8 bases and J by 0 bases. The CDR3 loop is CASRPGQGANYGYTF. The CDR3 bases are TGTGCCAGCCGTCCCGGACAGGGGGCTAACTATGGCTACACCTTC.

The V and J genes are TRBV27 and TRBJ1-3, with D hard to call. Per germline, CDR1 MNHEY and CDR2 SMNVEV (reference sequence). The CDR3 has 15 residues. Trimming removed 5 bases at V and 2 bases at J, with 13 bases between. CDR3 DNA: TGTGCCAGCAGTAAAATGGGGTTAACTGGAAACACCATATATTTT. Encoded protein: CASSKMGLTGNTIYF.

V is TRBV29-1 and J is TRBJ2-5, with 12 bases identical to TRBD1. The length of the CDR3 is 15 residues. The germline V gene has CDR1 SQVTM and CDR2 ANQGSEA. The junction had 8 bases not matched to a gene; V was cut back by 4 bases and J by 5 bases. This CDR3 reads CSVASGTGGAETQYF. The CDR3, as DNA: TGCAGCGTTGCGTCCGGGACAGGGGGCGCGGAGACCCAGTACTTC.

The gene calls are TRBV2 and TRBJ1-5; D is unclear. The CDR3 is made up of 14 amino acids. Germline values: CDR1 SNHLY, CDR2 FYNNEI. V gave up 1 base and J gave up 7 bases, with 11 bases separating them. CDR3 loop: CASSEERVGQPQHF. Written as DNA, the CDR3 is TGTGCCAGCAGTGAAGAAAGGGTCGGACAGCCCCAGCATTTT.

This clonotype was counted between two and nine times. J is TRBJ2-3 and V is TRBV7-2, with 9 bases aligning to TRBD2. In germline, CDR1 is SGHTA, CDR2 FQGNSA. The trim removed 2 bases at V and 14 bases at J, leaving 14 bases unmatched. The CDR3 contains 15 residues. The chain's CDR3 is CASSLSPDTGLASYF. In nucleotides, the CDR3 is TGTGCCAGCAGCTTATCCCCAGATACGGGACTAGCTTCGTATTTT.

In this sample, this clonotype turned up many times. This chain links TRBV5-1 with TRBJ2-7; weak D call: TRBD1 (5 bases). The CDR3 contains 13 residues. Germline V gene lookup returns CDR1 SGHRS and CDR2 YFSETQ. Between the trimmed V and J ends, which lost 2 bases and 3 bases, there was a span of 9 bases. DNA for the CDR3: TGCGCCAGCAGCTTCATTAGGGGCTACGAGCAGTACTTC. Protein product: CASSFIRGYEQYF.

The rearrangement links TRBV4-3 to TRBJ1-1; D unresolved. The ends were cut back, 4 bases at V and 1 base at J, with 10 bases in the middle. In germline, CDR1 is LGHNA, CDR2 YSLEER. This CDR3 spans 14 amino acids. CDR3 sequence reads: CASSLRTPNTEAFF. In DNA, the CDR3 is TGCGCCAGCAGCCTCCGGACTCCGAACACTGAAGCTTTCTTT.

The chain joins TRBV20-1 to TRBJ1-2, with 7 bases aligning to TRBD1. Germline loops: CDR1 DFQATT, CDR2 SNEGSKA (reference sequence). There are 15 residues in the CDR3. Germline trimming cut 3 bases from V and 2 bases from J; bases unmatched to any gene: 9. The CDR3 nucleotides read TGCAGTGCTAGGATAGGACAGGACAACAACTATGGCTACACCTTC. It encodes CSARIGQDNNYGYTF.

The chain uses TRBV12-3 or TRBV12-4 and TRBJ2-7; 7 nucleotides agree with TRBD2. Trimming removed 3 bases from V and 4 bases from J; junction bases left unmatched: 6. CDR3 length: 14 residues. CDR3: CASSFASGLYEQYF. The CDR3 DNA reads TGTGCCAGCAGTTTCGCTAGCGGACTATACGAGCAGTACTTC.

As concerns this clonotype: A much larger clone differs from this one at a single base, so this may be a read error. V and J are TRBV20-1 and TRBJ2-3; 8 bases line up with TRBD2. In germline, CDR1 is DFQATT, CDR2 SNEGSKA (reference sequence). The CDR3 is 13 residues long. Here the CDR3 reads CSARAQAGAARHF. Written as DNA, the CDR3 is TGCAGTGCTAGGGCCCAAGCGGGGGCCGCGAGGCATTTT.

This sequence joins TRBV7-2 and TRBJ2-7; D ambiguous. The V gene lost 1 base and the J gene lost 0 bases, with 10 bases spanning the gap. The length of the CDR3 is 15 residues. Looked up from germline, CDR1 is SGHTA and CDR2 is FQGNSA. CDR3 amino acids: CASSLEGPGSYEQYF. In DNA, the CDR3 is TGTGCCAGCAGCTTAGAAGGCCCGGGCTCCTACGAGCAGTACTTC.

This chain joins TRBV15 and TRBJ2-3, with 10 positions matching TRBD1. CDR1 and CDR2 from the germline V gene are LNHNV and YYDKDF (reference sequence). The CDR3 length is 18 residues. The V segment lost 1 base and the J segment 2 bases; nucleotides outside the gene matches: 9. CDR3 in DNA: TGTGCCACCAGCAGAGGGCTCGGGGACAGGGGAAACACAGATACGCAGTATTTT. Its protein is CATSRGLGDRGNTDTQYF. The whole variable domain, remainder taken from reference TRBV15 and TRBJ2-3, is DAMVIQNPRYQVTQFGKPVTLSCSQTLNHNVMYWYQQKSSQAPKLLFHYYDKDFNNEADTPDNFQSRRPNTSFCFLDIRSPGLGDTAMYLCATSRGLGDRGNTDTQYFGPGTRLTVL.

About this clonotype itself: It may be a read error: a sequence one base away is much more abundant. V is TRBV7-2 and J is TRBJ2-1, with a possible D match to TRBD1 (5 bases). The CDR3 extends over 14 amino acids. Germline assignment: CDR1 SGHTA and CDR2 FQGNSA. Trimming cost V 2 bases and J 10 bases, with 15 bases left between them. CDR3 DNA sequence: TGTGCCAGCAGCTTACAGGGTTTCGGTTACGAGCAGTTCTTC. It translates to CASSLQGFGYEQFF.

This clonotype has only a few counts. The chain has TRBV15 and TRBJ1-4, with a tentative D call TRBD1 (6 bases). Trimming stripped 4 bases from V and 5 bases from J, with 11 bases between. The CDR3 is made up of 14 amino acids. Germline V gene lookup returns CDR1 LNHNV and CDR2 YYDKDF (reference sequence). CDR3 sequence reads: CATSKDSPNEKLFF. The CDR3 DNA reads TGTGCCACCAGCAAGGACAGCCCGAATGAAAAACTGTTTTTT.